This TCR beta chain was identified in a study of T cells expressing NK-cell markers. Germline V gene data show CDR1 as DFQATT and CDR2 as SNEGSKA (reference sequence). This CDR3 has 15 residues. TCRdb re-called the 5' RACE reads, yielding one record per CDR3 amino acid sequence without DNA. This sample's table reports about 2,200 distinct CDR3 sequences. The specimen sequenced was blood T cells: a sorted CD56 or NKG2C T cell subset, CD4+ or CD8+ T cells, or bulk PBMC T cells (not recorded which). The TCR comes from a young woman in good health. The rearrangement uses TRBV20-1 and TRBJ2-1; TCRdb's D call of TRBD2 is untestable without DNA. CDR3 in amino acids: CSARDVQREYNEQFF.